This T cell receptor (beta chain) was profiled in a study of shared clonotypes between healthy human individuals. About the research overall: Each donor had three CD4 naive, three CD4 memory, two CD8 naive and one CD8 memory plate. Broader study findings: The study found roughly 5% of naive CD4 clonotypes shared across four donors. In general, naive subsets displayed greater estimated richness than memory subsets did.

Profiling relied on immunoSEQ multiplex PCR, and the TCRdb table lists in-frame clones only, not all of them. Among just over 2,000,000 clones listed, over 85% were seen once. The CDR3 totals 15 residues. V lost 5 bases to trimming and J lost 0 bases; unmatched junction nucleotides: 3. Germline V gene lookup returns CDR1 WSHSY and CDR2 SAAADI. In the naive CD8 group, cells lacked CD45RO and were positively selected for CCR7, so terminally differentiated effector memory CD45RA+ cells were left out. Turning to this clone: Its antigen is not identified. The sample holds other DNA sequences that translate to the same CDR3.

Sequencing used naive CD8+ T cells sorted from blood. The chain carries TRBV10-2 and TRBJ2-3; TRBD2 matches 9 bases. This receptor was identified in a man aged 18 to 29 in good health. CDR3 region: CASSPTSGSTDTQYF. The CDR3 nucleotides read TGCGCCAGCAGTCCCACTAGCGGGAGCACAGATACGCAGTATTTT.